This TCR beta chain derives from a study of human T cells and chemical hapten exposure. V shed 7 bases and J shed 4 bases, with 10 bases lying between them. The CDR3 is 12 amino acids. Germline values: CDR1 MDHEN, CDR2 SYDVKM. The sample's time point: patch test 1, 2 weeks after DPC sensitization. Treatment here: therapeutic diphenylcyclopropenone sensitization with weekly scalp DPC. Using its own MiXCR run on the RACE reads, TCRdb lists one record per CDR3 protein. The table includes 150,000 to 200,000 distinct CDR3 sequences, more than 14% detected once. The chain employs TRBV28 and TRBJ2-5; D is unresolved. Sequenced material: whole blood, taken in connection with sensitization to the hapten diphenylcyclopropenone (DPC). This clonotype was obtained from a woman aged 30 to 39 with alopecia areata. Some clones in this sample may be carry-over from other donors' samples. CDR3: CASKEGGETQYF. In DNA form, the CDR3 reads TGTGCCAGCAAGGAAGGCGGAGAGACCCAGTACTTC.